The clone carrying this T cell receptor beta chain has just one count. These data belong to a study of technical replicates of blood from a handful of donors. Generated by immunoSEQ multiplex PCR, the TCRdb table keeps only in-frame clones and is missing some. The sample has 84,000 or so clones; around 94% are singletons. The CDR3 loop spans 10 amino acids. Germline values: CDR1 DFQATT, CDR2 SNEGSKA (reference sequence). Trimming removed 6 bases from V and 10 bases from J, with 10 bases in between. This receptor was obtained from a human donor in good health. The chain carries TRBV20-1 and TRBJ2-1; unclear D gene. The sample comprised T cells isolated from PBMCs. CDR3 nucleotides: TGCAGTGCATTAGTACGGGAGCAGTTCTTC. Translated, it gives CSALVREQFF.